This is a list of T cell receptor beta chains from one sample in a study of response to subunit inactivated influenza vaccine. TCRdb itself ran the RT-PCR reads through MiXCR, one entry per CDR3 protein. Of approximately 500,000 distinct CDR3 sequences listed, 20% to 25% are singletons. The same specimen was also included in a second study, on T cells expressing NK-cell markers.

The sequenced sample was CD4+ T cells sorted from PBMCs, obtained 12 days after vaccination. The receptors were sampled from a man aged 50 or older who received an inactivated influenza vaccine. Each CDR3 is given with its conserved first and last residue. D genes are given only for firm matches. The listing skips clone size in some rows; elsewhere it reads once, few, many or a size class.

j_gene,abundance,d_gene,v_gene,CDR3aa,CDR3nt
TRBJ1-5,NA,NA,TRBV20-1,CSARTGVGQPQHF,TGCAGTGCTAGGACTGGAGTCGGTCAGCCCCAGCATTTT
TRBJ2-5,few,NA,TRBV15,CATSILRAGSETQYF,TGTGCCACCAGCATCCTCCGGGCGGGGTCAGAGACCCAGTACTTC
TRBJ2-5,few,NA,TRBV6-2/TRBV6-3,CASRDMALRGRETQYF,TGTGCCAGCAGAGACATGGCTTTGAGGGGAAGAGAGACCCAGTACTTC
TRBJ1-2,NA,TRBD1,TRBV5-1,CASSVTGTNYGYTF,TGCGCCAGCAGCGTGACAGGGACGAACTATGGCTACACCTTC
TRBJ2-4,many,NA,TRBV27,CASSLSGVGKNIQYF,TGTGCCAGCAGTTTATCAGGGGTGGGCAAAAACATTCAGTACTTC
TRBJ1-4,NA,NA,TRBV20-1,CKVRMTNEKLFF,TGCAAAGTCCGCATGACTAATGAAAAACTGTTTTTT
TRBJ2-5,many,NA,TRBV11-2,CASSPFIPGEETQYF,TGTGCCAGCAGCCCCTTTATCCCTGGGGAAGAGACCCAGTACTTC
TRBJ1-2,few,TRBD1,TRBV7-9,CASRYDRGLGYTF,TGTGCCAGCAGATATGACAGGGGCTTGGGCTACACCTTC
TRBJ2-5,NA,TRBD1,TRBV6-1,CASNTGVGETQYF,TGTGCCAGCAACACAGGGGTAGGGGAGACCCAGTACTTC
TRBJ2-7,NA,TRBD1,TRBV12-3/TRBV12-4,CASSSQGAVVEQYF,TGTGCCAGCAGTTCACAGGGGGCTGTGGTCGAGCAGTACTTC
TRBJ1-6,few,TRBD1,TRBV5-5,CASSTGTGNSPLHF,TGTGCCAGCAGTACCGGGACAGGGAATTCACCCCTCCACTTT
TRBJ2-5,many,NA,TRBV5-1,CASSLAPGETQYF,TGCGCCAGCAGCTTGGCCCCGGGGGAGACCCAGTACTTC
TRBJ2-2,NA,TRBD1,TRBV6-1,CATLLGQVGPRELFF,TGTGCCACCTTGCTGGGACAGGTGGGGCCCCGGGAGCTGTTTTTT
TRBJ2-3,NA,TRBD2,TRBV4-2,CASSQDVGAGGLSTDTQYF,TGTGCCAGCAGCCAAGATGTTGGGGCGGGGGGTCTCAGCACAGATACGCAGTATTTT
TRBJ2-3,NA,TRBD1,TRBV28,CASSRGQAMQDTQYF,TGTGCCAGCAGCAGAGGACAGGCCATGCAAGATACGCAGTATTTT
TRBJ1-2,NA,NA,TRBV20-1,CSVTTTVYGYTF,TGCAGTGTGACCACGACAGTTTATGGCTACACCTTC
TRBJ1-2,many,TRBD1,TRBV20-1,CSAGQGENYGYTF,TGCAGTGCTGGACAGGGAGAAAACTATGGCTACACCTTC
TRBJ2-7,NA,NA,TRBV18,CASSPRSQTAYEQYF,TGTGCCAGCTCACCTCGGTCGCAGACAGCCTACGAGCAGTACTTC
TRBJ2-5,NA,NA,TRBV2,CASSMGLQETQYF,TGTGCCAGCAGCATGGGACTGCAGGAGACCCAGTACTTC
TRBJ1-1,NA,NA,TRBV29-1,CSGKNTEAFF,TGCAGCGGGAAAAACACTGAAGCTTTCTTT
TRBJ2-3,few,TRBD2,TRBV2,CASSVWPGGLRTDTQYF,TGTGCCAGCAGTGTCTGGCCGGGAGGGCTCCGCACAGATACGCAGTATTTT
TRBJ1-2,few,NA,TRBV6-5,CASGDFYGYTF,TGTGCCAGCGGTGACTTCTATGGCTACACCTTC
TRBJ2-2,few,TRBD2,TRBV5-1,CASSSSGSTGELFF,TGCGCCAGCAGTTCTAGCGGGAGCACCGGGGAGCTGTTTTTT
TRBJ1-2,NA,NA,TRBV7-8,CASSPSSGHSYYGYTF,TGTGCCAGCAGCCCTTCCAGCGGCCATTCATACTATGGCTACACCTTC
TRBJ2-3,few,TRBD1,TRBV5-1,CASSRDRGQEDTQYF,TGCGCCAGCAGCCGGGACAGGGGGCAAGAGGATACGCAGTATTTT
TRBJ2-2,NA,NA,TRBV5-1,CASSPLFRGGTNTGELFF,TGCGCCAGCAGCCCGCTTTTTCGCGGGGGCACGAACACCGGGGAGCTGTTTTTT
TRBJ2-7,few,TRBD2,TRBV5-5,CASSVVLSGASSYEQYF,TGTGCCAGCAGCGTCGTTCTTAGCGGGGCGAGCTCCTACGAGCAGTACTTC
TRBJ2-5,NA,NA,TRBV6-5,CASSSWTWGGETQYF,TGTGCCAGCAGTTCATGGACTTGGGGGGGCGAGACCCAGTACTTC
TRBJ2-3,many,NA,TRBV7-9,CASSPLVDTQYF,TGTGCCAGCAGCCCCCTTGTGGATACGCAGTATTTT
TRBJ1-1,few,NA,TRBV7-2,CASSLVSSEAFF,TGTGCCAGCAGCTTAGTTTCTTCTGAAGCTTTCTTT
TRBJ2-1,NA,TRBD2,TRBV29-1,CSAYPGTNGGNEQFF,TGCAGCGCATACCCCGGGACGAACGGGGGGAATGAGCAGTTCTTC
TRBJ1-2,few,NA,TRBV5-1,CASSPRETNYGYTF,TGCGCCAGCAGCCCCCGGGAAACGAACTATGGCTACACCTTC
TRBJ1-2,NA,NA,TRBV3-1,CASSQLGASNYGYTF,TGTGCCAGCAGCCAACTGGGAGCCTCTAACTATGGCTACACCTTC
TRBJ2-7,NA,TRBD1,TRBV20-1,CSAQEGTGIFYEQYF,TGCAGTGCTCAGGAAGGGACAGGGATTTTCTACGAGCAGTACTTC
TRBJ2-3,few,NA,TRBV12-3/TRBV12-4,CASSLGTMGDTQYF,TGTGCCAGCAGTTTAGGGACTATGGGGGATACGCAGTATTTT
TRBJ2-1,few,NA,TRBV7-2,CASSLALGSFDEQFF,TGTGCCAGCAGCTTAGCTTTGGGTAGTTTCGATGAGCAGTTCTTC
TRBJ1-5,NA,NA,TRBV9,CASSVGTSYQPQHF,TGTGCCAGCAGCGTAGGGACTTCATACCAGCCCCAGCATTTT
TRBJ2-2,few,NA,TRBV2,CASLIRETGELFF,TGTGCCAGCCTCATCCGGGAAACCGGGGAGCTGTTTTTT
TRBJ1-5,many,NA,TRBV12-3/TRBV12-4,CASSLQGTNQPQHF,TGTGCCAGCAGTTTACAGGGGACCAATCAGCCCCAGCATTTT
TRBJ1-1,many,TRBD1,TRBV5-1,CASSWGQGLYTEAFF,TGCGCCAGCAGCTGGGGACAGGGGCTTTACACTGAAGCTTTCTTT
TRBJ1-3,few,NA,TRBV28,CASSILGGNTIYF,TGTGCCAGCAGTATCCTAGGTGGAAACACCATATATTTT
TRBJ2-1,NA,TRBD2,TRBV5-1,CASSPRLAGPHEQFF,TGCGCCAGCAGCCCCCGGCTAGCGGGCCCCCATGAGCAGTTCTTC
TRBJ2-5,NA,TRBD2,TRBV7-9,CASSSRGGIETQYF,TGTGCCAGCAGCTCGCGGGGGGGAATAGAGACCCAGTACTTC
TRBJ2-7,NA,NA,TRBV24-1,CATSDSRDIPYEQYF,TGTGCCACCAGTGATTCCAGGGATATACCCTACGAGCAGTACTTC
TRBJ1-1,few,NA,TRBV29-1,CSVARPSEAFF,TGCAGCGTTGCACGGCCGTCTGAAGCTTTCTTT
TRBJ2-7,NA,NA,TRBV6-2/TRBV6-3,CASRAGFRGEQYF,TGTGCCAGCAGAGCGGGATTCAGGGGAGAGCAGTACTTC
TRBJ1-2,NA,TRBD1,TRBV20-1,CSARDPGQGISGYTF,TGCAGTGCTAGAGACCCGGGACAGGGGATATCGGGCTACACCTTC
TRBJ1-1,NA,NA,TRBV6-2/TRBV6-3,CASSLSQRNTEAFF,TGTGCCAGCAGTTTGAGCCAGAGGAACACTGAAGCTTTCTTT
TRBJ1-5,NA,TRBD1,TRBV10-2,CASTRTGDSNQPQHF,TGCGCCAGCACCCGGACAGGGGATAGCAATCAGCCCCAGCATTTT
TRBJ2-7,few,NA,TRBV6-2/TRBV6-3,CASSLLNYEQYF,TGTGCCAGCAGTTTACTAAACTACGAGCAGTACTTC
TRBJ2-5,few,NA,TRBV11-2,CASSLGAGEGETQYF,TGTGCCAGCAGCTTAGGGGCCGGGGAAGGCGAGACCCAGTACTTC
TRBJ2-1,NA,NA,TRBV12-3/TRBV12-4,CASSQTPFNNEQFF,TGTGCCAGCAGTCAGACACCTTTCAACAATGAGCAGTTCTTC
TRBJ2-1,few,NA,TRBV6-5,CASSSSAGPKYNEQFF,TGTGCCAGCAGTTCCTCCGCCGGCCCCAAGTACAATGAGCAGTTCTTC
TRBJ2-5,NA,NA,TRBV4-2,CASSQGHLQETQYF,TGTGCCAGCAGCCAAGGACACCTTCAAGAGACCCAGTACTTC
TRBJ2-7,NA,TRBD2,TRBV10-3,CAISPDGGYEQYF,TGTGCCATCAGCCCCGACGGGGGGTACGAGCAGTACTTC
TRBJ2-7,few,NA,TRBV15,CATSRQQGPYEQYF,TGTGCCACCAGCAGGCAACAGGGCCCCTACGAGCAGTACTTC
TRBJ2-7,many,TRBD2,TRBV20-1,CSASGSGSLDEQYF,TGCAGTGCCAGCGGGAGCGGGAGTCTGGACGAGCAGTACTTC